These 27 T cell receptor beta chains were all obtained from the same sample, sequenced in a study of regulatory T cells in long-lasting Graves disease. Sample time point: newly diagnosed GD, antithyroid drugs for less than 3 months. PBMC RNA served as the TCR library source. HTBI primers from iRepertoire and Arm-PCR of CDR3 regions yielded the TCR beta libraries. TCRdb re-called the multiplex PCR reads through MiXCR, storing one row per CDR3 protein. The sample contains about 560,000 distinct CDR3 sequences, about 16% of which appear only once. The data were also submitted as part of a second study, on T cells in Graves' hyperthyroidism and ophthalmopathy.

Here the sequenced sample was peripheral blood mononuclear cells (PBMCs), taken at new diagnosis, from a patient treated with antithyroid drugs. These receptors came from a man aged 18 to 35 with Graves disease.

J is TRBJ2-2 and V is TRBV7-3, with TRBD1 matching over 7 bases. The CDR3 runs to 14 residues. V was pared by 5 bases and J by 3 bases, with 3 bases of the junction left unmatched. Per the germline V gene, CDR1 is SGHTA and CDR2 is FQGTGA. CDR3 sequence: CASSATGDTGELFF. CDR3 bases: TGTGCCAGCAGCGCCACAGGGGACACCGGGGAGCTGTTTTTT.

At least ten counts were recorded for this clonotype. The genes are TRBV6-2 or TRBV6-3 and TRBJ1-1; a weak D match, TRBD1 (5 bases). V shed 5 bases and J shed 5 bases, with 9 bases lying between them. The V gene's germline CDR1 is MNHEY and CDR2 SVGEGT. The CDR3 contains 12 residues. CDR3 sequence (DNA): TGTGCCAGCAGTACGGGGCGGACTGAAGCTTTCTTT. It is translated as CASSTGRTEAFF.

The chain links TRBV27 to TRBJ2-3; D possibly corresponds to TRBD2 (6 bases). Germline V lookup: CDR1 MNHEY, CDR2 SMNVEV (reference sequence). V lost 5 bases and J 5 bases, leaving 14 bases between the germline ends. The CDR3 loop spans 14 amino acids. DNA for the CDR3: TGTGCCAGCAGTGACGGGGGAAGGGGAGATACGCAGTATTTT. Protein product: CASSDGGRGDTQYF.

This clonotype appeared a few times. As DNA, the CDR3 is TGCAGTGCCACTGGGACTAGCGGGAGGGCCTACGAGCAGTACTTC. Its protein is CSATGTSGRAYEQYF. This chain uses TRBV20-1 with TRBJ2-7; 16 bases agree with TRBD2. CDR3 size: 15 residues. Trimming removed 6 bases from V and 2 bases from J; junction bases left unmatched: 4. Germline CDR1 is DFQATT and CDR2 is SNEGSKA (reference sequence).

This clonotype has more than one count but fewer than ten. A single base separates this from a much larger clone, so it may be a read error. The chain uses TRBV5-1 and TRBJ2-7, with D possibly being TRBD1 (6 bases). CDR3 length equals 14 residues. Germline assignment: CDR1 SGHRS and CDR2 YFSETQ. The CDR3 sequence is CASSQGTESFEQYF. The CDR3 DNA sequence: TGCGCCAGCAGCCAGGGGACCGAGTCCTTCGAGCAGTACTTC.

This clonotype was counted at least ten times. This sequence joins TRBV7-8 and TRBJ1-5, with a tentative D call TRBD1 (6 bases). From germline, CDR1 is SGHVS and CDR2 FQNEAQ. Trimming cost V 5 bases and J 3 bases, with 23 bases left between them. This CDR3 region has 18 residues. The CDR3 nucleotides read TGTGCCAGCAGCCCCACTGGAGGGGGAAGGTTGAACAATCAGCCCCAGCATTTT. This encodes CASSPTGGGRLNNQPQHF.

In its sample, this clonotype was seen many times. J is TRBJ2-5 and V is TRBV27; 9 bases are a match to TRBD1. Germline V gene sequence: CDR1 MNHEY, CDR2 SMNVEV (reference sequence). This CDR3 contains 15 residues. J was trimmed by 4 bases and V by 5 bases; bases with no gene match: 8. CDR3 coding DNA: TGTGCCAGCAGTCCCGGACAGGGGACCGGAGAGACCCAGTACTTC. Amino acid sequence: CASSPGQGTGETQYF.

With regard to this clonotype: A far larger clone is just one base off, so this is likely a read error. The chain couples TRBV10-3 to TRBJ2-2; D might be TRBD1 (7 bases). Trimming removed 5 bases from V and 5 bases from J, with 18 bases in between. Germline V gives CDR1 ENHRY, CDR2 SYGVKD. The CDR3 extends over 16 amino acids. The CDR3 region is CAISSAGGSMTGELFF. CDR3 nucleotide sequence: TGTGCCATCAGTTCGGCAGGGGGGTCGATGACCGGGGAGCTGTTTTTT.

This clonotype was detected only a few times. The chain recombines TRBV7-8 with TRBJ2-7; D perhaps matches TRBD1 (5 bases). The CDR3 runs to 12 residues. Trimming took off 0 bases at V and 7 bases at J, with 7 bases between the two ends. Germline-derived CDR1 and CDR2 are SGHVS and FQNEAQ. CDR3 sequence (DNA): TGTGCCAGCAGCTTAGCTCGGACAGAGCAGTACTTC. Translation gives CASSLARTEQYF.

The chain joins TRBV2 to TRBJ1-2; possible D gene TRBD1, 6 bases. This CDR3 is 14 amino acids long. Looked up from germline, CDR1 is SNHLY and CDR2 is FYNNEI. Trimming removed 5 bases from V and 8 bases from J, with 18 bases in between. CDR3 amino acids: CASSQTSGAKGYTF. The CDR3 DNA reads TGTGCCAGCAGTCAAACCTCGGGGGCGAAAGGCTACACCTTC.

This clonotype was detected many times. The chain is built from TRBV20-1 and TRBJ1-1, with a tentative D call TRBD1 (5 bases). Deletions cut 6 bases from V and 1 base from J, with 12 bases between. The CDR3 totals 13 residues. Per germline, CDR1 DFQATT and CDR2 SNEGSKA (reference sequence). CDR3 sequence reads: CSATDSANTEAFF. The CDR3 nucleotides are TGCAGTGCCACTGACAGCGCGAACACTGAAGCTTTCTTT.

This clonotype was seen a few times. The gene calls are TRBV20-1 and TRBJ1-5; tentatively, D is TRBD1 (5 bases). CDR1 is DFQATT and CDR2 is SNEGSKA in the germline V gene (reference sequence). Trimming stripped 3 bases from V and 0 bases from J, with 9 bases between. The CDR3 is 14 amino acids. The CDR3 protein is CSARGVSSNQPQHF. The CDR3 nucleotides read TGCAGTGCTAGGGGGGTCTCTAGCAATCAGCCCCAGCATTTT.

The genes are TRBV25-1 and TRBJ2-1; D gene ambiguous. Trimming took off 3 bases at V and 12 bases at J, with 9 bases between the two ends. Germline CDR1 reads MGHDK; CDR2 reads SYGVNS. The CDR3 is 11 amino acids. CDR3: CASSEAPRQFF. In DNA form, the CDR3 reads TGTGCCAGCAGTGAGGCCCCTCGGCAGTTCTTC.

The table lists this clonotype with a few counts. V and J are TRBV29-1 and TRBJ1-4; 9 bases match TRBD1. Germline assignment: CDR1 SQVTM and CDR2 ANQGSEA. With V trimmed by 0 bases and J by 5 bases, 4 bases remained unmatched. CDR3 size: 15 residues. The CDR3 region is CSVEEVGQGNEKLFF. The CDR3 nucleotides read TGCAGCGTTGAAGAAGTGGGACAGGGCAATGAAAAACTGTTTTTT.

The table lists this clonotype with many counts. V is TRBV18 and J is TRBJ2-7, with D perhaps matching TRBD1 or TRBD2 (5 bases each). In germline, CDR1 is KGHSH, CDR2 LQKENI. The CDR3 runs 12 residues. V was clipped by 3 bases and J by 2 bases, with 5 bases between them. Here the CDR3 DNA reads TGTGCCAGCTCACCGGGGGCCTACGAGCAGTACTTC. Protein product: CASSPGAYEQYF.

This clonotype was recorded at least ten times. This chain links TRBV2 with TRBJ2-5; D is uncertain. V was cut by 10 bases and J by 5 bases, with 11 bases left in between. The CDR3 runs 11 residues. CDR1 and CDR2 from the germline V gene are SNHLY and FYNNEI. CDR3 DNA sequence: TGTGCCACTAGAGAGCAGGAGACCCAGTACTTC. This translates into CATREQETQYF.

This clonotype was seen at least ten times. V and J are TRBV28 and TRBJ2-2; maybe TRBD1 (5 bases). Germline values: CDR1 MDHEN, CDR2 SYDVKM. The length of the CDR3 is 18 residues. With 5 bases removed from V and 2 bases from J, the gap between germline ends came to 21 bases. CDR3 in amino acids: CASSGGPWGRLNTGELFF. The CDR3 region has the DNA TGTGCCAGCAGTGGTGGGCCTTGGGGCAGGCTCAACACCGGGGAGCTGTTTTTT.

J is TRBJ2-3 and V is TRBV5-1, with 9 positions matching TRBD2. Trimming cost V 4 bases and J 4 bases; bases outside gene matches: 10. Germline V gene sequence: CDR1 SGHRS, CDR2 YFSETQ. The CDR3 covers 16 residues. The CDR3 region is CASSTLAGAPSDTQYF. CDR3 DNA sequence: TGCGCCAGCAGCACGTTAGCGGGAGCGCCGTCAGATACGCAGTATTTT.

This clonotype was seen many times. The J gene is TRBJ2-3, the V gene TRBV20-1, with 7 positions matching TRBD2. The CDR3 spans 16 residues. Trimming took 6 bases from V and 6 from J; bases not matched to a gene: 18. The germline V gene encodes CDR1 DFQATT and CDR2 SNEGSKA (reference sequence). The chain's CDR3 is CSAVPSTSLEKDTQYF. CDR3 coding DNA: TGCAGTGCCGTCCCCTCGACTAGCCTAGAGAAGGATACGCAGTATTTT.

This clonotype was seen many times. The CDR3: CASSPRQGRNQPQHF. Here the CDR3 DNA reads TGTGCCAGCAGCCCCCGCCAGGGCCGCAATCAGCCCCAGCATTTT. The rearrangement joins TRBV3-1 to TRBJ1-5; TRBD1 might be the D (5 bases). The CDR3 has 15 amino acids. V lost 4 bases, J lost 2 bases, and 12 bases lay in between. In germline, CDR1 is LGHDT, CDR2 YNNKEL (reference sequence). The full variable domain, rest sourced from reference TRBV3-1 and TRBJ1-5, is DTAVSQTPKYLVTQMGNDKSIKCEQNLGHDTMYWYKQDSKKFLKIMFSYNNKELIINETVPNRFSPKSPDKAHLNLHINSLELGDSAVYFCASSPRQGRNQPQHFGDGTRLSIL.

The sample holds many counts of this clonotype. The CDR3 sequence: CASSPPSSGAYGYTF. The CDR3 DNA follows: TGTGCCAGCTCACCACCAAGTTCAGGGGCCTATGGCTACACCTTC. V gene TRBV18 combines with J gene TRBJ1-2; possibly TRBD1 for D (6 bases). Germline V gene data show CDR1 as KGHSH and CDR2 as LQKENI. The CDR3 runs 15 residues. Trimming cost V 0 bases and J 4 bases, with 12 bases left between them. The full variable domain, completed using reference TRBV18 and TRBJ1-2, is NAGVMQNPRHLVRRRGQEARLRCSPMKGHSHVYWYRQLPEEGLKFMVYLQKENIIDESGMPKERFSAEFPKEGPSILRIQQVVRGDSAAYFCASSPPSSGAYGYTFGSGTRLTVV.

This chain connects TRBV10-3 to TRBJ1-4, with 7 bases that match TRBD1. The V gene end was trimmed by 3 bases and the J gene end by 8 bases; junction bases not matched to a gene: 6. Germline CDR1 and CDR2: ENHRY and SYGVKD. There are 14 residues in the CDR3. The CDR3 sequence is CAISDRGTAEKLFF. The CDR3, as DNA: TGTGCCATCAGTGACCGAGGGACAGCCGAAAAACTGTTTTTT.

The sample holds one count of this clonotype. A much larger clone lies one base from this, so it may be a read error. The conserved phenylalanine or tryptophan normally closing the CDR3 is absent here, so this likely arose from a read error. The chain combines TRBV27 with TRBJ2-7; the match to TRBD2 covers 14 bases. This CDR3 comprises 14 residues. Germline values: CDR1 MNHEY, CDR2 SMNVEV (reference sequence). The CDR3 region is CAAGLAGDIYEQYL. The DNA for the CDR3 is TGTGCGGCGGGACTAGCGGGAGATATCTACGAGCAGTACCTC.

The DNA for the CDR3 is TGTGCCAGCAGCTCCTCCCCGGGGCCGGGGGAGACCCAGTACTTC. Translating it yields CASSSSPGPGETQYF. The chain employs TRBV6-2 or TRBV6-3 and TRBJ2-5, with D possibly called TRBD1 or TRBD2 (5 bases each). This CDR3 is 15 amino acids long. Germline V lookup: CDR1 MNHEY, CDR2 SVGEGT. Trimming pared 6 bases from V and 5 bases from J, leaving 19 bases between.

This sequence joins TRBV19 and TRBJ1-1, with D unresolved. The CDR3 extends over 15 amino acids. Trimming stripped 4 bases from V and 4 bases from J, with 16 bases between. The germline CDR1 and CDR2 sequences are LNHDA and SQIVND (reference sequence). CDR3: CASSRREGLGTEAFF. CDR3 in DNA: TGTGCCAGTAGTAGGAGGGAGGGTCTGGGCACTGAAGCTTTCTTT.

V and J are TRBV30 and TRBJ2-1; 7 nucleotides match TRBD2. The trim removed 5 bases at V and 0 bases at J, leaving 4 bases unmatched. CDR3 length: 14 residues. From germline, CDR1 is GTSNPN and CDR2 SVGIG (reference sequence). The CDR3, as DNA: TGTGCCTGGGATAGCGGGTACTCCTACAATGAGCAGTTCTTC. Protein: CAWDSGYSYNEQFF.

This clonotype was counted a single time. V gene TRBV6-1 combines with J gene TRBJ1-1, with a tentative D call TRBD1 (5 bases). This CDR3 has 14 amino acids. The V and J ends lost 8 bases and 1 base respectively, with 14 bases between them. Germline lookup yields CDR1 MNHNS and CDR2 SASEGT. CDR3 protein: CASRQGVANTEAFF. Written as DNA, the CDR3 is TGTGCCAGCCGCCAGGGAGTGGCGAACACTGAAGCTTTCTTT.